The clone carrying this T cell receptor beta chain was observed a few times. TCRdb independently ran MiXCR on the 5' RACE reads; one entry per CDR3 protein. The sample includes 60,000 to 80,000 distinct CDR3 sequences, under 20% seen only once; the top ten take around 5.1%. V dropped 3 bases and J dropped 3 bases, with 12 bases sitting between them. The CDR3 length is 15 residues. The V gene's germline CDR1 is MNHEY and CDR2 SMNVEV (reference sequence). The entry originates in a study of T cells of healthy individuals. V is TRBV27 and J is TRBJ1-5, with D unresolved. The receptor was derived from a human donor in good health. The CDR3 coding sequence is TGTGCCAGCAGTTTGGAAAGGGCACACAATCAGCCCCAGCATTTT. Its protein is CASSLERAHNQPQHF.